This TCR beta chain was profiled in a study of glioma-infiltrating T cells. Study-wide findings and caveats: Gliomas, especially low-grade, showed above-expected tissue-blood divergence; non-neoplastic patients showed below. CDR3 overlap between tissue and blood was very small.

This clonotype was seen a few times. No antigen is known for it. Amplification of TCR alpha and beta CDR3 regions from RNA used iRepertoire nested multiplex PCR. Input was about 100-450 ng of tissue mRNA or PBMC total RNA. In TCRdb, the multiplex PCR reads were re-called with MiXCR into one record per CDR3 protein. The profile shows some 85,000 distinct CDR3 sequences, around a quarter of them singletons. The TCR sequence derives from a human donor with low-grade glioma or glioblastoma, undergoing nonglioma brain surgery, or in good health (not recorded which). Material for sequencing was glioma tissue, nonneoplastic brain tissue, or PBMCs (not recorded which).

In DNA, the CDR3 is TGTGCCAGCAAAAAAACAGACAGGGGAGAGACCCAGTACTTC. Translating it yields CASKKTDRGETQYF. The V gene is TRBV12-3 or TRBV12-4, the J gene TRBJ2-5, with TRBD1 identical over 8 bases. The ends lost 7 bases at V and 4 bases at J; junction bases unmatched: 8. CDR3 length: 14 residues.